This TCR beta chain was documented in a study of CD8+ T cells in alopecia areata. Treatment described: oral pan-JAK inhibitor, 5-10 mg twice daily. The sorting of PBMCs gave CD4+ and CD8+ T cells. Extracted RNA was reverse transcribed into cDNA, the sequencing template. Produced via immunoSEQ multiplex PCR; TCRdb's table is partial and in-frame only. The data show approximately 140,000 clones, with about 88% seen just once and under 15% held by the top ten. Germline CDR1 is MNHEY and CDR2 is SVGAGI. Trimming pared 4 bases from V and 4 bases from J, leaving 13 bases between. The CDR3 contains 14 residues.

Source: CD8+ T cells sorted from blood, taken at week 4, from a patient treated with tofacitinib. V and J are TRBV6-5 and TRBJ1-1; the D gene is possibly TRBD1 (6 bases). The sequence derives from a human donor with alopecia areata. The CDR3, as DNA: TGTGCCAGCAGTTGGTCACAGGGCACCACTGAAGCTTTCTTT. Translating gives CASSWSQGTTEAFF.